Below are 9 T cell receptor beta chains sequenced from a single sample in a study of control samples from healthy donors and cancer patients. The data were produced by immunoSEQ multiplex PCR, yet TCRdb's version contains in-frame clones alone and is incomplete. The sample lists some 120,000 clones, around 90% occurring once. Sequenced: blood. All receptors come from an older woman in good health.

Only one count was recorded for this clone. The chain recombines TRBV19 with TRBJ2-2; TRBD2 matches at 12 bases. The CDR3 has 14 amino acids. Germline trimming cut 7 bases from V and 6 bases from J; bases unmatched to any gene: 3. Germline values: CDR1 LNHDA, CDR2 SQIVND (reference sequence). The CDR3 protein is CASNLAGGPGELFF. As DNA, the CDR3 is TGTGCCAGTAACCTAGCGGGGGGGCCCGGGGAGCTGTTTTTT.

A few counts support this clone. The gene calls are TRBV19 and TRBJ2-3; D tentatively fits TRBD1 or TRBD2 (5 bases each). The CDR3 spans 16 residues. Per germline, CDR1 LNHDA and CDR2 SQIVND (reference sequence). V lost 3 bases and J lost 1, with 14 bases in between. In DNA form, the CDR3 reads TGTGCCAGTAGTATTTCGCCAGGGAGCCGCACAGATACGCAGTATTTT. Encoded protein: CASSISPGSRTDTQYF.

J is TRBJ2-2 and V is TRBV2; the match to TRBD2 covers 8 bases. Germline assignment: CDR1 SNHLY and CDR2 FYNNEI. The CDR3 runs 15 residues. V trimming: 5 bases; J trimming: 7 bases; junction bases outside the gene matches: 9. The CDR3 sequence is CASSPSGGVSGELFF. DNA for the CDR3: TGTGCCAGCAGTCCCTCCGGGGGGGTGAGCGGGGAGCTGTTTTTT.

The rearrangement uses TRBV27 and TRBJ1-2, with D hard to call. Looked up from germline, CDR1 is MNHEY and CDR2 is SMNVEV (reference sequence). Between the trimmed V and J ends, which lost 4 bases and 6 bases, there was a span of 12 bases. The CDR3 sequence is 13 residues long. The CDR3 is CASSYSGEDGYTF. CDR3 DNA sequence: TGTGCCAGCAGTTATTCCGGGGAGGATGGCTACACCTTC.

The V and J genes are TRBV19 and TRBJ1-5; D is unresolved. The CDR3 totals 14 residues. Looked up from germline, CDR1 is LNHDA and CDR2 is SQIVND (reference sequence). The V and J ends lost 7 bases and 7 bases respectively, with 17 bases between them. The CDR3 reads CASNPLDGRQPQHF. Here the CDR3 DNA reads TGTGCCAGTAATCCCCTTGATGGCCGGCAGCCCCAGCATTTT.

The count of this clone is one. CDR3 nucleotide sequence: TGTGCCAGCAGTACATCCGGTCGAGCTGGAAACACCATATATTTT. Residues: CASSTSGRAGNTIYF. V gene TRBV6-6 combines with J gene TRBJ1-3, with no clear D. CDR3 size: 15 residues. Between the trimmed V and J ends, which lost 5 bases and 2 bases, there was a span of 13 bases. The germline CDR1 and CDR2 sequences are MNHNY and SVGAGI (reference sequence).

The rearrangement joins TRBV5-4 to TRBJ1-1; TRBD1 is a possible D gene (6 bases). The CDR3 sequence is 14 residues long. The ends were cut back, 5 bases at V and 3 bases at J, with 14 bases in the middle. Per germline, CDR1 SGHNT and CDR2 YYREEE (reference sequence). CDR3: CASRTGKGDTEAFF. The CDR3 region has the DNA TGTGCCAGCAGAACAGGGAAGGGGGACACTGAAGCTTTCTTT.

This clone occurred a few times. This sequence joins TRBV27 and TRBJ2-1; the D gene is possibly TRBD2 (6 bases). The length of the CDR3 is 13 residues. V gave up 5 bases and J gave up 6 bases, with 11 bases separating them. Germline V gives CDR1 MNHEY, CDR2 SMNVEV (reference sequence). CDR3 nucleotide sequence: TGTGCCAGCAGTGTCTTCGGGGGCAATGAGCAGTTCTTC. Encoded protein: CASSVFGGNEQFF.

The chain recombines TRBV5-5 with TRBJ2-7; TRBD2 aligns across 9 bases. The CDR3 is made up of 15 amino acids. V gave up 5 bases and J gave up 7 bases; unmatched junction bases: 13. Germline V gene data show CDR1 as SGHKS and CDR2 as YYEKEE (reference sequence). CDR3 coding DNA: TGTGCCAGCAGGCTGGTGGGCGGGGGGGCCGGAGAGCAGTACTTC. It yields the protein CASRLVGGGAGEQYF.